This passage covers 3 T cell receptor beta chains from one sample sequenced in a study of cytomegalovirus exposure and HLA in healthy donors. A multiplex PCR was run with 60 Vbeta primers and 13 Jbeta primers. Libraries were prepared by immunoSEQ multiplex PCR; TCRdb keeps only in-frame clonotypes and omits some of them. The table shows approximately 140,000 clones, with over 75% occurring only once. The sequenced sample was PBMCs. These receptors came from a woman in her forties in good health and CMV-seronegative.

This clone turned up a few times. J is TRBJ1-2 and V is TRBV5-4; the D gene is possibly TRBD1 (5 bases). The CDR3 has 16 residues. Germline CDR1 is SGHNT and CDR2 is YYREEE (reference sequence). With 4 bases removed from V and 7 bases from J, the gap between germline ends came to 23 bases. The CDR3 bases are TGTGCCAGCAGCCGGGAGGTGTTGAGGCTCCAGGGTGGCTACACCTTC. Translation: CASSREVLRLQGGYTF.

The J gene is TRBJ2-7, the V gene TRBV6-5; possible D gene TRBD1, 6 bases. Germline V gene lookup returns CDR1 MNHEY and CDR2 SVGAGI. The CDR3 is 13 residues long. V was cut by 8 bases and J by 0 bases, with 11 bases left in between. The CDR3 loop reads CASARTASYEQYF. CDR3 DNA: TGTGCCAGCGCCCGGACAGCCTCCTACGAGCAGTACTTC.

The J gene is TRBJ2-5, the V gene TRBV10-2; D remains ambiguous. Trimming removed 4 bases at V and 3 bases at J, with 12 bases between. From germline, CDR1 is WSHSY and CDR2 SAAADI. This CDR3 spans 14 amino acids. The CDR3 spells CASSGSGTEETQYF. The CDR3 coding sequence is TGCGCCAGCAGTGGTTCAGGTACCGAAGAGACCCAGTACTTC.